This T cell receptor beta chain was captured in a study of beta chain features in type 1 diabetes. General study findings and limits: Within each of all four CD4+ subsets, Type 1 diabetes patients had TCRB CDR3s that were moderately but significantly shorter.

In its sample, this clone was seen a few times. Antigen unknown. Germline assignment: CDR1 ENHRY and CDR2 SYGVKD. The CDR3 is made up of 13 amino acids. V shed 5 bases and J 3 bases; nucleotides not matched to a gene: 2. Sequenced material consisted of expressed TCRB transcripts (all of the isolated RNA was reverse transcribed). Assay: immunoSEQ multiplex PCR; the TCRdb copy retains only in-frame clones and omits some. This table holds 250,000 to 350,000 clones, 9.5% to 11% found once. Sequenced: naive CD4+ T cells from blood. The TCR was taken from a woman aged 25 to 45 in good health. J is TRBJ2-3 and V is TRBV10-3; 7 nucleotides align to TRBD2. The CDR3 here is CAISLAETDTQYF. In DNA, the CDR3 is TGTGCCATCAGTCTAGCGGAAACAGATACGCAGTATTTT.